This TCR beta chain emerged from a study of blood T cell repertoires in COVID-19. The CDR3 extends over 15 amino acids. Germline CDR1 reads SGHRS; CDR2 reads YFSETQ. Germline trimming cut 4 bases from V and 5 bases from J; bases unmatched to any gene: 7. Data came from immunoSEQ multiplex PCR; TCRdb stores just in-frame clones and leaves some out. The sample has about 61,000 clones, 91% seen once. Input material: peripheral blood. The chain carries TRBV5-1 and TRBJ2-5; 11 bases fit TRBD2. The clonotype originates from a human donor in a cohort sampled during active COVID-19. CDR3 sequence: CASSDSGGAAETQYF. DNA for the CDR3: TGCGCCAGCAGCGATAGCGGGGGGGCAGCGGAGACCCAGTACTTC. The full variable domain, completed using reference TRBV5-1 and TRBJ2-5, is KAGVTQTPRYLIKTRGQQVTLSCSPISGHRSVSWYQQTPGQGLQFLFEYFSETQRNKGNFPGRFSGRQFSNSRSEMNVSTLELGDSALYLCASSDSGGAAETQYFGPGTRLLVL.